A single sample is the source of the 7 T cell receptor beta chains below, sequenced in a study of cytomegalovirus exposure and HLA in healthy donors. PCR was performed using 60 Vbeta and 13 Jbeta primers. Sequencing used immunoSEQ multiplex PCR; TCRdb keeps in-frame clones, though not all of them. The sample contains some 150,000 clones, approximately 82% of which appear only once. The specimen sequenced was PBMCs. These TCRs come from a male donor in good health and CMV-seronegative.

The chain joins TRBV9 to TRBJ2-7; 11 bases align to TRBD1. Germline V CDR1 and CDR2: SGDLS, YYNGEE. Trimming removed 3 bases from V and 6 bases from J; junction bases left unmatched: 5. The CDR3 contains 14 residues. The CDR3 reads CASSDGQGASEQYF. DNA for the CDR3: TGTGCCAGCAGCGACGGACAGGGGGCAAGCGAGCAGTACTTC.

This chain connects TRBV12-5 to TRBJ2-1; D is ambiguous. The CDR3 extends over 10 amino acids. Germline loops: CDR1 LGHNT, CDR2 FRNRAP. The V and J ends lost 5 bases and 7 bases respectively, with 3 bases between them. Here the CDR3 reads CASGLNEQFF. CDR3 coding DNA: TGTGCTAGTGGTCTTAATGAGCAGTTCTTC.

In this sample, this clone turned up a few times. Other DNA sequences from this sample encode an identical CDR3 as well. The rearrangement uses TRBV30 and TRBJ1-5; D gene uncertain. The CDR3 totals 13 residues. CDR1 is GTSNPN, CDR2 SVGIG, per germline (reference sequence). Trimming took 1 base from V and 3 from J, leaving 7 bases between them. Here the CDR3 reads CAWSGGDNQPQHF. The CDR3 nucleotides read TGTGCCTGGAGTGGGGGAGACAATCAGCCCCAGCATTTT.

The J gene is TRBJ1-5, the V gene TRBV28; 7 nucleotides match TRBD1. J gave up 7 bases and V 5 bases, and 8 bases lay outside the gene matches. The germline gives CDR1 MDHEN, CDR2 SYDVKM. The CDR3 length is 14 residues. The CDR3 region has the DNA TGTGCCAGCAGTCCAGGGACAGACCACCAGCCCCAGCATTTT. This gives the protein CASSPGTDHQPQHF.

The rearrangement joins TRBV11-2 to TRBJ2-1, with 9 nucleotides matching TRBD2. The CDR3 covers 17 residues. CDR1 SGHAT and CDR2 FQNNGV come from the germline V gene. Trimming removed 4 bases from V and 4 bases from J; junction bases left unmatched: 11. The CDR3: CASSSSSAGGPYNEQFF. CDR3 sequence (DNA): TGTGCCAGCAGCTCCTCATCCGCGGGAGGGCCGTACAATGAGCAGTTCTTC.

The chain combines TRBV19 with TRBJ2-1; a possible D gene is TRBD1 (5 bases). Trimming stripped 5 bases from V and 3 bases from J, with 14 bases between. The CDR3 contains 15 residues. CDR1 LNHDA and CDR2 SQIVND come from the germline V gene (reference sequence). The CDR3: CASSPREKDYNEQFF. As DNA, the CDR3 is TGTGCCAGTAGTCCCAGGGAAAAAGACTACAATGAGCAGTTCTTC.

This rearrangement joins TRBV7-3 to TRBJ2-1; TRBD2 aligns across 9 bases. This CDR3 is built from 16 residues. Per the germline V gene, CDR1 is SGHTA and CDR2 is FQGTGA. V lost 5 bases, J lost 7 bases, and 12 bases stayed unmatched. CDR3 region: CASSTGSGSGKNEQFF. The CDR3 DNA is TGTGCCAGCAGCACAGGTAGCGGGAGCGGGAAAAATGAGCAGTTCTTC.